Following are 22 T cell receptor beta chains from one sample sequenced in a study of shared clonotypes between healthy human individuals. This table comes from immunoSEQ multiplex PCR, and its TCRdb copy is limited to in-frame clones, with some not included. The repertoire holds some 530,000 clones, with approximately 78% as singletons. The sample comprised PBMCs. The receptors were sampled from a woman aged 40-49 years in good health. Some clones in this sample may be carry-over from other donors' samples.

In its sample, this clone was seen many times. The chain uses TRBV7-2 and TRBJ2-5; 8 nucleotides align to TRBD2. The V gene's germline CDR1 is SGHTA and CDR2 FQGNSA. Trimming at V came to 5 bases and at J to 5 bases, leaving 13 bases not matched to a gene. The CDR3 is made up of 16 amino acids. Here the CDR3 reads CASSRLGAGGGETQYF. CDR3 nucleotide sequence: TGTGCCAGCAGCCGCCTGGGCGCGGGAGGTGGGGAGACCCAGTACTTC. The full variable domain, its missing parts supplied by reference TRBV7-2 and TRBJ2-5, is GAGVSQSPSNKVTEKGKDVELRCDPISGHTALYWYRQSLGQGLEFLIYFQGNSAPDKSGLPSDRFSAERTGGSVSTLTIQRTQQEDSAVYLCASSRLGAGGGETQYFGPGTRLLVL.

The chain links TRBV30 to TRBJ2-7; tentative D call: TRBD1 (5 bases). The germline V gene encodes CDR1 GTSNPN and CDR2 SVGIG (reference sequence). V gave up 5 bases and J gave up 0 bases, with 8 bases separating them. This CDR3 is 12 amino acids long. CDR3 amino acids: CAWFRGSYEQYF. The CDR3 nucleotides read TGTGCCTGGTTTAGGGGCTCCTACGAGCAGTACTTC.

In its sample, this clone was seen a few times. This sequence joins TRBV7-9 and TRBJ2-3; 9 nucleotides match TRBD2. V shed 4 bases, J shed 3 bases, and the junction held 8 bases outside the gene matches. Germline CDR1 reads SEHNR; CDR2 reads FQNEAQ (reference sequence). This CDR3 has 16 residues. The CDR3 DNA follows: TGTGCCAGCAGCTATTTACCGGGACTAGCAACAGATACGCAGTATTTT. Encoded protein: CASSYLPGLATDTQYF.

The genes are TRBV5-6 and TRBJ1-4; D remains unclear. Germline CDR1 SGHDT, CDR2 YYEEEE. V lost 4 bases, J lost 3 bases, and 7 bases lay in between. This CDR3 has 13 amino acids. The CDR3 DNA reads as TGTGCCAGCAGCCTTGATCCTAATGAAAAACTGTTTTTT. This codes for CASSLDPNEKLFF.

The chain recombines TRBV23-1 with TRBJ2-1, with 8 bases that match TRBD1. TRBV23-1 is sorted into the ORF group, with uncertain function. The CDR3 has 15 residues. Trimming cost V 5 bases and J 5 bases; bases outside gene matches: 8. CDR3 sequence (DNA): TGCGCCAGCAGTAAGGCAGGGGGCCCCGACAATGAGCAGTTCTTC. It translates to CASSKAGGPDNEQFF.

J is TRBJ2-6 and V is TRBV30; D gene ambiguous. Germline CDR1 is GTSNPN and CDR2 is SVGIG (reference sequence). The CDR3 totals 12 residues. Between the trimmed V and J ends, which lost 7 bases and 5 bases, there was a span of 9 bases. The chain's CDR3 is CASSLRANVLTF. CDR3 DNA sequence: TGTGCCTCGTCCCTGCGGGCCAACGTCCTGACTTTC.

The CDR3 here is CASSLEGGRLNEQFF. In DNA form, the CDR3 reads TGCGCCAGCAGCTTGGAGGGAGGACGCCTCAATGAGCAGTTCTTC. V usage is TRBV5-1 and J usage is TRBJ2-1; TRBD2 might be the D (6 bases). V lost 0 bases and J lost 6, with 13 bases in between. CDR1 is SGHRS, CDR2 YFSETQ, per germline. The CDR3 loop spans 15 amino acids.

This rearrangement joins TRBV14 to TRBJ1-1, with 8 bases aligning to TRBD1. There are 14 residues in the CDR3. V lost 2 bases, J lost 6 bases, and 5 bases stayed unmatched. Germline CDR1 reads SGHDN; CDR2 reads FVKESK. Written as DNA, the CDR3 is TGTGCCAGCAGCCAATTCCAGGGGGCCTCTGAAGCTTTCTTT. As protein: CASSQFQGASEAFF. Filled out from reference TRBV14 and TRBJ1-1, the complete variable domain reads EAGVTQFPSHSVIEKGQTVTLRCDPISGHDNLYWYRRVMGKEIKFLLHFVKESKQDESGMPNNRFLAERTGGTYSTLKVQPAELEDSGVYFCASSQFQGASEAFFGQGTRLTVV.

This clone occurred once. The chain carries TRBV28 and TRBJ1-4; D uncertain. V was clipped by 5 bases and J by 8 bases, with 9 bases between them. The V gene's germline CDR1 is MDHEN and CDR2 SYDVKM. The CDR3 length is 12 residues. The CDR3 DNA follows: TGTGCCAGCAGTGCCTTATGGGAAAAACTGTTTTTT. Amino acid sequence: CASSALWEKLFF.

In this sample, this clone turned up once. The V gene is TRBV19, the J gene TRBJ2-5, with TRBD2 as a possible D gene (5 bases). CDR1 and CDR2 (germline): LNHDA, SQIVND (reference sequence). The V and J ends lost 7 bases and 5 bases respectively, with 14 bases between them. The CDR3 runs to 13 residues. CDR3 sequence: CASTAGPRETQYF. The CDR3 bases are TGTGCCAGTACGGCGGGCCCGAGGGAGACCCAGTACTTC.

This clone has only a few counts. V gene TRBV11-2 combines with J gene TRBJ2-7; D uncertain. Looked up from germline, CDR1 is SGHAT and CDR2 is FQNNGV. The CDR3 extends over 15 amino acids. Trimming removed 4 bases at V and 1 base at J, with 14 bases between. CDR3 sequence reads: CASSSDPSQSYEQYF. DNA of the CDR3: TGTGCCAGCAGCTCGGACCCAAGTCAGTCCTACGAGCAGTACTTC. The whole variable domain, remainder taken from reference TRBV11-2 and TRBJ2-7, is EAGVAQSPRYKIIEKRQSVAFWCNPISGHATLYWYQQILGQGPKLLIQFQNNGVVDDSQLPKDRFSAERLKGVDSTLKIQPAKLEDSAVYLCASSSDPSQSYEQYFGPGTRLTVT.

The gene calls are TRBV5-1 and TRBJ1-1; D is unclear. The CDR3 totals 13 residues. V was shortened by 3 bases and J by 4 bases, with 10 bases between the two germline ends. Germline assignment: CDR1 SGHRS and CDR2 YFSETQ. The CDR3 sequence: CASSYTGITEAFF. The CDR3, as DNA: TGCGCCAGCAGCTATACGGGGATCACTGAAGCTTTCTTT.

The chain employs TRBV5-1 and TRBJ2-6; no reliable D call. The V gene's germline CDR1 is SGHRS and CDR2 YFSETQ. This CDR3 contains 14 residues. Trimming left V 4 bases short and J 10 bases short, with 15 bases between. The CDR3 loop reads CASSPQATTNVLTF. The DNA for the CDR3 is TGCGCCAGCAGCCCCCAGGCCACGACGAACGTCCTGACTTTC.

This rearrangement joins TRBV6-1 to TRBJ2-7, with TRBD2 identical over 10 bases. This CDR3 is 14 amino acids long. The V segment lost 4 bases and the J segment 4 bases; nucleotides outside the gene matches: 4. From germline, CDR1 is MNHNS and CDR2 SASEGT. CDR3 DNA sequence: TGTGCCAGCAGTGCCCTAGCGGGAGTATACGAGCAGTACTTC. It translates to CASSALAGVYEQYF.

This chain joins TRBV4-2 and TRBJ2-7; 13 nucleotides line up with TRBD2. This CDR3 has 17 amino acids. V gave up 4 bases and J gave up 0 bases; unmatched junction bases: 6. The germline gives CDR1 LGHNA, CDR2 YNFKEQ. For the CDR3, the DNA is TGTGCCAGCAGCCTGAGACTAGCGGGAGGTTACTCCTACGAGCAGTACTTC. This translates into CASSLRLAGGYSYEQYF.

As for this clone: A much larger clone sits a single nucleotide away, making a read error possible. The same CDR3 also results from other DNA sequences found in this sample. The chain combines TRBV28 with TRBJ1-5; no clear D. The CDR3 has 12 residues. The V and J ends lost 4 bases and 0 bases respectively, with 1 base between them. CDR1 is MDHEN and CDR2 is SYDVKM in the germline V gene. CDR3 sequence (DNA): TGTGCCAGCAGTTATAGCAATCAGCCCCAGCATTTT. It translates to CASSYSNQPQHF.

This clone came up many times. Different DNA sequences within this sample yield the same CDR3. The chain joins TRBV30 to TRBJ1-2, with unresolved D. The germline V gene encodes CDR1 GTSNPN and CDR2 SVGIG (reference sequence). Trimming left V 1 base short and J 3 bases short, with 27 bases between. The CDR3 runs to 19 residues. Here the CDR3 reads CAWSGTMFYGRQRDYGYTF. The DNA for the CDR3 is TGTGCCTGGAGTGGAACAATGTTTTACGGACGCCAAAGGGACTATGGCTACACCTTC.

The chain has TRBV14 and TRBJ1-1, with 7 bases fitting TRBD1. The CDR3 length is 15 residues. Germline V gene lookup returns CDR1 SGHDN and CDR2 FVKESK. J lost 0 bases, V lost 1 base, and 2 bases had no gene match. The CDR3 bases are TGTGCCAGCAGCCAAGGGGGGACAGTGAACACTGAAGCTTTCTTT. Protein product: CASSQGGTVNTEAFF.

CDR3 loop: CASSLEDRHYGYTF. CDR3 nucleotide sequence: TGTGCCAGCAGCTTGGAAGACCGGCACTATGGCTACACCTTC. This chain links TRBV5-4 with TRBJ1-2; D remains unclear. This CDR3 is 14 amino acids long. Per germline, CDR1 SGHNT and CDR2 YYREEE (reference sequence). V lost 0 bases and J lost 3, with 9 bases in between.

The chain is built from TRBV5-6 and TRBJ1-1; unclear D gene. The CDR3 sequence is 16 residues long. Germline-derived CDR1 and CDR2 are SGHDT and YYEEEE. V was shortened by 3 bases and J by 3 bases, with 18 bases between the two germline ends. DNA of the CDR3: TGTGCCAGCAGCTCGCCCCGGTGGGTGACGGACACTGAAGCTTTCTTT. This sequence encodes CASSSPRWVTDTEAFF.

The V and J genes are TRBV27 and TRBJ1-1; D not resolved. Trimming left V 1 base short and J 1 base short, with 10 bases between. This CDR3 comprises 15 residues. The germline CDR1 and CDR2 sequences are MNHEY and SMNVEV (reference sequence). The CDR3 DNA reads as TGTGCCAGCAGTTTATTTCGGCCAGGGAACACTGAAGCTTTCTTT. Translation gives CASSLFRPGNTEAFF.

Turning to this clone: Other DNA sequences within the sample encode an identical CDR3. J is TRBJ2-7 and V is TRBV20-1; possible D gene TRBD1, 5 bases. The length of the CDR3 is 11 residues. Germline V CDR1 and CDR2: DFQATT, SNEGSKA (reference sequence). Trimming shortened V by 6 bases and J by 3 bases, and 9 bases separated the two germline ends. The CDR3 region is CSARASYEQYF. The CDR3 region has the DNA TGCAGTGCCAGGGCGAGCTACGAGCAGTACTTC.